This T cell receptor (beta chain) was recorded in a study of T-cell memory formation after mild COVID-19. Study results and caveats: The study detected some responding clones in pre-infection memory, suggesting cross-reactive memory joined.

As to this clonotype: The antigen remains undetermined.

TCRdb independently ran MiXCR on the 5' RACE reads; one entry per CDR3 protein. The sample has approximately 430,000 distinct CDR3 sequences; less than 25% are singletons. The sample was PBMCs or a T cell subset sorted from them (not recorded which). The origin of this receptor is an adult woman who had mild COVID-19 (a few samples of this study predate the infection). Cell type and time point are not known.

The CDR3 DNA reads TGTGCCACCAGTGATTTTAGGGGGCTCTCCTACAATGAGCAGTTCTTC. Protein: CATSDFRGLSYNEQFF. This rearrangement joins TRBV24-1 to TRBJ2-1; 7 nucleotides match TRBD1. V was pared by 1 base and J by 0 bases, with 2 bases of the junction left unmatched. This CDR3 comprises 16 residues. CDR1 KGHDR and CDR2 SFDVKD come from the germline V gene.